The clone carrying this T cell receptor (beta chain) was observed once. Its antigen is undetermined. This CDR3 contains 13 residues. Deletions cut 4 bases from V and 6 bases from J, with 8 bases between. Germline V CDR1 and CDR2: SGHRS, YFSETQ. Some clones are missing from TCRdb's copy, which holds only in-frame ones; the method was immunoSEQ multiplex PCR. The repertoire holds about 59,000 clones, 91% seen once, with 2.6% in the top ten. Time point specified: baseline, week 1 (first vaccination visit). Treatment indicated: pre-vaccination baseline after standard-of-care therapy. This entry comes from a study of a mutant IDH1 vaccine in newly diagnosed glioma. Study summary: It was radiotherapy, temozolomide, or both that patients received previously, with most receiving both. General observations from the study: Among top peripheral T cell clonotypes, changes seemed unrelated to pseudoprogression.

The clonotype was recovered from a man in his forties or fifties with glioma. The sequencing here drew on PBMCs, taken from a glioma patient treated with radiotherapy, temozolomide or both. The chain links TRBV5-1 to TRBJ1-6, with D possibly being TRBD1 (5 bases). CDR3 sequence reads: CASSQGGNSPLHF. The CDR3 DNA is TGCGCCAGCAGCCAGGGAGGTAATTCACCCCTCCACTTT.